Listed below are T cell receptor beta chains from one sample, sequenced in a study of Graves' ophthalmopathy and Graves' hyperthyroidism. TCRdb reprocessed the multiplex PCR reads with MiXCR, giving one entry per CDR3 protein. The profile shows about 700,000 distinct CDR3 sequences, approximately 40% of them singletons. Sequenced: peripheral blood. These receptors came from an adult man with Graves' ophthalmopathy. Each CDR3 is given without its conserved first and last residue. The D gene is left open where the match is weak.

d_call v_call cdr3_aa
- TRBV7-9 ASSQQTGSTGELF
- TRBV20-1 SAQSSSYNSPLH
- TRBV10-3 AIRGTLGNNSPLH
- TRBV2 ASTYDGSSSYEQY
- TRBV10-3 AISQRQEETQY
- TRBV15 ATSSKTETNYGYT
- TRBV5-6 ASSPRGTSPGSPLH
- TRBV2 ASSERLAGT
TRBD1 TRBV7-2 ASSWGQFYEQY
TRBD1 TRBV7-8 ASTGGTGNYEQY
TRBD1 TRBV25-1 ASSSDRGRGTGELF
TRBD1 TRBV5-6 ASSSRTGGGNTEAF
- TRBV7-3 ASSQGPGANVLT
- TRBV18 ASSPDRFHEQY
- TRBV19 ASSIEAGFTEAF
- TRBV25-1 ASSEYAPGGCRNTIY
- TRBV6-1 ASSVMGGHTQETQY
- TRBV14 ASSPIRRETQY
TRBD1 TRBV12-3/TRBV12-4 ASTSDRAFSANQY
- TRBV7-9 ASSQDFGRLNTEAF
TRBD1 TRBV10-3 AISTGGRGVQY
- TRBV25-1 ASSIAGTNTGELF
- TRBV20-1 SARIGRANEQPQH
TRBD2 TRBV4-2 ASSQRAAGTIQETQY
TRBD1 TRBV20-1 SASGTGAGGHEQY
- TRBV14 ASSQNRANTEAF
- TRBV24-1 ATSDPPQETQY
- TRBV19 ASSIGGGVAEAF
- TRBV2 ATCRGGNTEAF
- TRBV25-1 ASSERGGTDTIY
- TRBV24-1 ATSDSGWNSPLH
TRBD2 TRBV25-1 ASSQEGSGGRETQY
- TRBV7-9 ASRSNLAGAYEQY
TRBD2 TRBV6-2/TRBV6-3 ASKSGSETQY